Listed here are 7 T cell receptor beta chains from one sample, sequenced in a study of identical twins. Each CDR3 protein gets one entry after TCRdb re-called the 5' RACE reads with MiXCR. The sample carries under 300,000 distinct CDR3 sequences, 6% to 7% recorded once. The sample also formed part of further work on T cells expressing NK-cell markers.

Sequenced input: CD8+ T cells sorted from blood. The receptors originated from a woman aged 18 to 35 in good health.

This clonotype was detected many times. The V call is TRBV4-2, the J call TRBJ2-4; D is undetermined. The CDR3 spans 12 residues. The germline CDR1 and CDR2 sequences are LGHNA and YNFKEQ. V was trimmed by 0 bases and J by 12 bases, leaving 9 bases between them. CDR3 amino acids: CASSQEGPDQYF. The CDR3 DNA is TGTGCCAGCAGCCAAGAAGGCCCGGATCAGTACTTC.

The chain employs TRBV11-3 and TRBJ1-1; D gene ambiguous. The CDR3 length is 8 residues. Germline V gene lookup returns CDR1 SGHNT and CDR2 YENEEA. The CDR3 nucleotides are TGTACCTTAGGGGAAGCTTTCTTT. It encodes CTLGEAFF.

This chain links TRBV25-1 with TRBJ2-1, with D possibly TRBD1 on 5 matching bases. V lost 10 bases, J lost 6 bases, and 19 bases lay in between. This CDR3 has 14 residues. Germline V gives CDR1 MGHDK, CDR2 SYGVNS. The DNA for the CDR3 is TGTGCCATGGGCCCAGGGCTCCTCTGCAATGAGCAGTTCTTC. Translating gives CAMGPGLLCNEQFF.

This clonotype has more than one count but fewer than ten. V and J are TRBV7-6 and TRBJ2-1, with TRBD2 identical over 10 bases. The CDR3 covers 14 residues. V shed 5 bases, J shed 7 bases, and the junction held 5 bases outside the gene matches. Germline V lookup: CDR1 SGHVS, CDR2 FNYEAQ. The CDR3 sequence: CASSRSSGGNEQFF. The CDR3 coding sequence is TGTGCCAGCAGCCGCTCTAGCGGGGGAAATGAGCAGTTCTTC.

The chain carries TRBV20-1 and TRBJ2-3, with unresolved D. The ends were cut back, 1 base at V and 5 bases at J, with 13 bases in the middle. Germline V gene data show CDR1 as DFQATT and CDR2 as SNEGSKA (reference sequence). The CDR3 is made up of 14 amino acids. The CDR3 loop is CSARGPLALDTQYF. The CDR3 region has the DNA TGCAGTGCTAGAGGGCCTTTGGCCTTAGATACGCAGTATTTT.

At least ten counts were recorded for this clonotype. J is TRBJ2-5 and V is TRBV7-2; maybe TRBD2 (5 bases). CDR3 length equals 15 residues. The germline V gene has CDR1 SGHTA and CDR2 FQGNSA. V dropped 1 base and J dropped 2 bases, with 11 bases sitting between them. The CDR3 DNA is TGTGCCAGCAGCTTAGTCGGGGTGGGACAAGAGACCCAGTACTTC. It encodes CASSLVGVGQETQYF.

This clonotype was detected only a few times. The V gene is TRBV25-1, the J gene TRBJ2-7, with D unclear. Germline CDR1 reads MGHDK; CDR2 reads SYGVNS. There are 12 residues in the CDR3. The V and J ends lost 1 base and 3 bases respectively, with 4 bases between them. CDR3 amino acids: CASSESYYEQYF. The CDR3 nucleotides read TGTGCCAGCAGTGAATCCTACTACGAGCAGTACTTC.